The 17 T cell receptor beta chains reported below all come from one sample, sequenced in a study of CD8 T cells in Susac syndrome. Random hexamers primed reverse transcription of about 0.45 to 1 ug RNA. TCRdb reprocessed the immunoSEQ multiplex PCR reads via MiXCR and lists one record per CDR3 protein. Seen here are about 210,000 distinct CDR3 sequences, 85% to 95% observed once, and the top ten hold around 0.15%. The sequencing sample was made of CD4+ T cells from PBMCs. These receptors were taken from a human donor with Susac syndrome.

V and J are TRBV9 and TRBJ2-7; D perhaps matches TRBD1 (6 bases). Germline V lookup: CDR1 SGDLS, CDR2 YYNGEE. The CDR3 sequence is 14 residues long. V lost 4 bases and J lost 5, with 16 bases in between. CDR3 amino acids: CASSLGHLWNEQYF. The CDR3 DNA reads as TGTGCCAGCAGCTTGGGACACCTATGGAACGAGCAGTACTTC.

The chain has TRBV5-6 and TRBJ2-1; 8 bases match TRBD2. The CDR3 covers 14 residues. V was pared by 0 bases and J by 10 bases, with 6 bases of the junction left unmatched. Germline V gene lookup returns CDR1 SGHDT and CDR2 YYEEEE. CDR3 DNA: TGTGCCAGCAGCTTGGGGGACGTAGCGGGGGAGCAGTTCTTC. Translated: CASSLGDVAGEQFF.

This clonotype is a singleton in its sample. This chain connects TRBV9 to TRBJ2-2; tentative D call: TRBD2 (5 bases). Trimming left V 0 bases short and J 2 bases short, with 11 bases between. CDR1 and CDR2 (germline): SGDLS, YYNGEE. The CDR3 length is 16 residues. As DNA, the CDR3 is TGTGCCAGCAGCGTAGGAGGAGGACCTAACACCGGGGAGCTGTTTTTT. Its protein product is CASSVGGGPNTGELFF.

The J gene is TRBJ2-1, the V gene TRBV6-5, with D perhaps TRBD2 (6 bases). The CDR3 has 15 residues. V was cut by 5 bases and J by 6 bases, with 17 bases left in between. The V gene's germline CDR1 is MNHEY and CDR2 SVGAGI. CDR3 sequence (DNA): TGTGCCAGCAGTCCCATAGCGGTGAGCAGCAATGAGCAGTTCTTC. This gives the protein CASSPIAVSSNEQFF.

This clonotype was picked up one time. The chain uses TRBV5-1 and TRBJ2-7; TRBD1 might be the D (6 bases). Trimming pared 0 bases from V and 4 bases from J, leaving 17 bases between. From germline, CDR1 is SGHRS and CDR2 YFSETQ. This CDR3 has 16 residues. The CDR3 bases are TGCGCCAGCAGCTTGGGCGGACAGAACATCCTTTACGAGCAGTACTTC. This gives the protein CASSLGGQNILYEQYF.

This rearrangement joins TRBV7-2 to TRBJ2-4, with D possibly called TRBD1 or TRBD2 (5 bases each). V dropped 4 bases and J dropped 6 bases, with 7 bases sitting between them. Looked up from germline, CDR1 is SGHTA and CDR2 is FQGNSA. This CDR3 has 12 residues. The CDR3 DNA reads as TGTGCCAGCAGCTCCGGGACAAACATTCAGTACTTC. This encodes CASSSGTNIQYF.

The CDR3: CASSIGSGEGQPQHF. CDR3 bases: TGTGCCAGCAGCATAGGGTCGGGGGAAGGGCAGCCCCAGCATTTT. This chain joins TRBV7-2 and TRBJ1-5; tentatively, D is TRBD1 (5 bases). Trimming stripped 5 bases from V and 7 bases from J, with 18 bases between. There are 15 residues in the CDR3. The germline gives CDR1 SGHTA, CDR2 FQGNSA.

The rearrangement links TRBV5-4 to TRBJ2-2, with 15 positions matching TRBD2. The CDR3 length is 18 residues. CDR1 is SGHNT and CDR2 is YYREEE in the germline V gene (reference sequence). V was pared by 4 bases and J by 1 base, with 5 bases of the junction left unmatched. The CDR3 loop reads CASSTGLAGGQNTGELFF. The CDR3 DNA reads as TGTGCCAGCAGCACGGGACTAGCGGGGGGCCAGAACACCGGGGAGCTGTTTTTT. The complete variable domain, with remaining parts taken from reference TRBV5-4 and TRBJ2-2, reads ETGVTQSPTHLIKTRGQQVTLRCSSQSGHNTVSWYQQALGQGPQFIFQYYREEENGRGNFPPRFSGLQFPNYSSELNVNALELDDSALYLCASSTGLAGGQNTGELFFGEGSRLTVL.

The rearrangement joins TRBV11-2 to TRBJ2-5, with a tentative D call TRBD2 (5 bases). The CDR3 totals 15 residues. CDR1 and CDR2 from the germline V gene are SGHAT and FQNNGV. V lost 0 bases and J 4 bases, leaving 12 bases between the germline ends. The CDR3 is CASSLDSSTPETQYF. As DNA, the CDR3 is TGTGCCAGCAGCTTAGATTCTAGCACCCCAGAGACCCAGTACTTC. The full variable domain, rest sourced from reference TRBV11-2 and TRBJ2-5, is EAGVAQSPRYKIIEKRQSVAFWCNPISGHATLYWYQQILGQGPKLLIQFQNNGVVDDSQLPKDRFSAERLKGVDSTLKIQPAKLEDSAVYLCASSLDSSTPETQYFGPGTRLLVL.

The chain recombines TRBV28 with TRBJ1-2; no definite D call. The CDR3 is made up of 13 amino acids. Trimming shortened V by 3 bases and J by 13 bases, and 18 bases separated the two germline ends. In germline, CDR1 is MDHEN, CDR2 SYDVKM. CDR3 nucleotide sequence: TGTGCCAGCAGTTTTCGAGTACGGCTACGGGGCACCTTC. It codes for CASSFRVRLRGTF.

This clonotype occurred once. This sequence joins TRBV24-1 and TRBJ1-2; D gene uncertain. Germline loops: CDR1 KGHDR, CDR2 SFDVKD. This CDR3 contains 12 residues. The germline V and J ends were trimmed by 4 bases and 4 bases, with 6 bases remaining between them. The CDR3 loop reads CATSDPPYGYTF. CDR3 nucleotide sequence: TGTGCCACCAGTGACCCACCCTATGGCTACACCTTC.

The chain combines TRBV6-5 with TRBJ1-6; weak D call: TRBD1 (6 bases). The ends were cut back, 6 bases at V and 7 bases at J, with 13 bases in the middle. This CDR3 comprises 14 residues. Per the germline V gene, CDR1 is MNHEY and CDR2 is SVGAGI. This chain's CDR3 is CASRTRGGNSPLHF. CDR3 bases: TGTGCCAGCAGAACCAGGGGTGGCAATTCACCCCTCCACTTT.

The CDR3, as DNA: TGTGCCAGCTCACCACCCGGGGTTAATGAAAAACTGTTTTTT. Amino acid sequence: CASSPPGVNEKLFF. The chain has TRBV18 and TRBJ1-4; D is ambiguous. The CDR3 sequence is 14 residues long. Germline V gives CDR1 KGHSH, CDR2 LQKENI. Deletions cut 0 bases from V and 4 bases from J, with 6 bases between.

The rearrangement joins TRBV11-2 to TRBJ1-1; D may be TRBD1 (5 bases). Germline V lookup: CDR1 SGHAT, CDR2 FQNNGV. V was trimmed by 4 bases and J by 3 bases, leaving 15 bases between them. The CDR3 consists of 15 residues. The CDR3 region is CASSYTDSLHTEAFF. DNA of the CDR3: TGTGCCAGCAGCTACACCGACAGCCTCCACACTGAAGCTTTCTTT. Variable domain in full (rest from reference TRBV11-2 and TRBJ1-1): EAGVAQSPRYKIIEKRQSVAFWCNPISGHATLYWYQQILGQGPKLLIQFQNNGVVDDSQLPKDRFSAERLKGVDSTLKIQPAKLEDSAVYLCASSYTDSLHTEAFFGQGTRLTVV.

The chain couples TRBV5-1 to TRBJ1-2, with a tentative D call TRBD1 (6 bases). With 1 base removed from V and 3 bases from J, the gap between germline ends came to 13 bases. The CDR3 covers 15 residues. Germline CDR1 SGHRS, CDR2 YFSETQ. CDR3 in DNA: TGCGCCAGCAGCTTGTGGGGGCAAAGGGACTATGGCTACACCTTC. It is translated as CASSLWGQRDYGYTF.

This clonotype appeared a single time. A read error may produce the germline difference seen at one junction end. V gene TRBV7-8 combines with J gene TRBJ1-2; 7 positions agree with TRBD1. CDR1 is SGHVS and CDR2 is FQNEAQ in the germline V gene. This CDR3 is 13 amino acids long. CDR3 loop: CASRQGLDYGHTF. CDR3 nucleotide sequence: TGTGCCAGCCGACAGGGCTTGGACTATGGCCACACCTTC.

Here the CDR3 reads CAWSPSTDNEQFF. DNA for the CDR3: TGTGCCTGGAGCCCTAGTACCGACAATGAGCAGTTCTTC. This chain uses TRBV30 with TRBJ2-1; D call uncertain. The CDR3 has 13 amino acids. Trimming stripped 3 bases from V and 5 bases from J, with 11 bases between. CDR1 GTSNPN and CDR2 SVGIG come from the germline V gene (reference sequence).